One and the same sample provided the 30 T cell receptor beta chains below, sequenced in a study of T cells in Graves' hyperthyroidism and ophthalmopathy. The TCR beta CDR3 regions underwent amplification using RNA transcripts as the source. The primer set for the first-round RT-PCR of the TCR CDR3 was HTBI. One entry per CDR3 protein, called by TCRdb with MiXCR from the multiplex PCR reads. The sample yields about 580,000 distinct CDR3 sequences, about 43% seen once. Sequencing was performed on peripheral blood or thyroid tissue (not recorded which). These receptors all stem from a woman between 18 and 29 years old with Graves' hyperthyroidism.

This clonotype was seen at least ten times. The rearrangement joins TRBV7-6 to TRBJ2-2, with TRBD2 matching 13 bases. V gave up 2 bases and J gave up 8 bases; unmatched junction bases: 5. This CDR3 comprises 16 residues. Per the germline V gene, CDR1 is SGHVS and CDR2 is FNYEAQ. The CDR3 is CASSLLLAGGPGELFF. DNA of the CDR3: TGTGCCAGCAGCTTACTACTAGCGGGAGGGCCTGGGGAGCTGTTTTTT.

The count of this clonotype is one. This may come from a read error, since a much larger clone is one base off. The chain joins TRBV6-1 to TRBJ1-1; TRBD1 might be the D (6 bases). Deletions cut 8 bases from V and 3 bases from J, with 10 bases between. There are 12 residues in the CDR3. Per the germline V gene, CDR1 is MNHNS and CDR2 is SASEGT. Here the CDR3 reads CASQAGDTEAFF. CDR3 nucleotide sequence: TGTGCCAGCCAGGCAGGGGACACTGAAGCTTTCTTT.

There are a few counts of this clonotype. V gene TRBV19 combines with J gene TRBJ2-1; D is ambiguous. Germline CDR1 and CDR2: LNHDA and SQIVND (reference sequence). The V end was cut by 3 bases, the J end by 7 bases, with 10 bases between. The CDR3 sequence is 13 residues long. CDR3 region: CASSIGLGNEQFF. CDR3 bases: TGTGCCAGTAGTATTGGGCTTGGTAATGAGCAGTTCTTC.

The J gene is TRBJ1-1, the V gene TRBV6-1; 10 nucleotides line up with TRBD1. V shed 8 bases, J shed 1 base, and the junction held 10 bases outside the gene matches. The CDR3 is 16 amino acids. Per germline, CDR1 MNHNS and CDR2 SASEGT. The CDR3 loop is CASSSRQGAANTEAFF. CDR3 coding DNA: TGTGCCAGCTCATCACGACAGGGGGCGGCGAACACTGAAGCTTTCTTT.

This clonotype was found many times. The chain couples TRBV11-2 to TRBJ1-1; D is ambiguous. The ends were cut back, 5 bases at V and 4 bases at J, with 17 bases in the middle. The CDR3 contains 15 residues. The germline V gene has CDR1 SGHAT and CDR2 FQNNGV. The CDR3 nucleotides are TGTGCCAGCAGCATAAGACTGCCTGGTATCACTGAAGCTTTCTTT. Amino acids: CASSIRLPGITEAFF.

This clonotype was found a few times. The V gene is TRBV15, the J gene TRBJ2-3; possibly TRBD1 for D (6 bases). The V gene lost 2 bases and the J gene lost 0 bases, with 15 bases spanning the gap. The CDR3 runs to 17 residues. Per the germline V gene, CDR1 is LNHNV and CDR2 is YYDKDF (reference sequence). CDR3 residues: CATSRPSDSISTDTQYF. CDR3 nucleotide sequence: TGTGCCACCAGCAGACCATCGGACAGTATTAGCACAGATACGCAGTATTTT.

V gene TRBV7-8 combines with J gene TRBJ1-5, with TRBD1 matching over 8 bases. Unmatched junction bases numbered 8, after V lost 1 base and J lost 6 bases. The CDR3 length is 16 residues. Germline-derived CDR1 and CDR2 are SGHVS and FQNEAQ. CDR3 sequence reads: CASSLGGQVRGQPQHF. In DNA form, the CDR3 reads TGTGCCAGCAGCTTAGGGGGACAGGTCCGAGGTCAGCCCCAGCATTTT.

In this sample, this clonotype turned up many times. The chain is built from TRBV4-2 and TRBJ1-5; D is ambiguous. V lost 0 bases and J lost 0, with 6 bases in between. The CDR3 is made up of 15 amino acids. The germline gives CDR1 LGHNA, CDR2 YNFKEQ. Written as DNA, the CDR3 is TGTGCCAGCAGCCAAGATCTCCTTAGCAATCAGCCCCAGCATTTT. As protein: CASSQDLLSNQPQHF.

The rearrangement uses TRBV12-3 or TRBV12-4 and TRBJ1-1, with 9 bases fitting TRBD1. The CDR3 extends over 14 amino acids. V lost 6 bases and J lost 7; bases outside the gene matches: 9. The CDR3 sequence is CASSLRDRASEAFF. CDR3 DNA sequence: TGTGCCAGCAGCCTCCGGGACAGGGCGAGTGAAGCTTTCTTT.

This clonotype was detected once. The chain joins TRBV2 to TRBJ1-1, with TRBD1 matching 7 bases. Germline values: CDR1 SNHLY, CDR2 FYNNEI. There are 12 residues in the CDR3. The V gene end was trimmed by 5 bases and the J gene end by 7 bases; junction bases not matched to a gene: 4. This chain's CDR3 is CASSRGLGEAFF. CDR3 bases: TGTGCCAGCAGTAGGGGGCTTGGTGAAGCTTTCTTT.

This chain links TRBV20-1 with TRBJ1-2; D call uncertain. The CDR3 runs to 14 residues. In germline, CDR1 is DFQATT, CDR2 SNEGSKA (reference sequence). V lost 5 bases and J 4 bases, leaving 17 bases between the germline ends. CDR3 region: CSAGLAAETYGYTF. DNA of the CDR3: TGCAGTGCTGGCCTAGCGGCAGAGACCTATGGCTACACCTTC.

This clonotype was recorded many times. This chain joins TRBV20-1 and TRBJ1-2, with 8 bases aligning to TRBD1. Germline values: CDR1 DFQATT, CDR2 SNEGSKA (reference sequence). The CDR3 extends over 17 amino acids. Germline trimming cut 0 bases from V and 2 bases from J; bases unmatched to any gene: 11. The CDR3 spells CSARDRTGKRTNYGYTF. In DNA form, the CDR3 reads TGCAGTGCTAGAGATAGGACAGGGAAGAGGACCAACTATGGCTACACCTTC.

Only a few counts were recorded for this clonotype. The chain carries TRBV4-1 and TRBJ2-7, with D possibly being TRBD1 (6 bases). Germline V CDR1 and CDR2: MGHRA, YSYEKL. V lost 0 bases, J lost 2 bases, and 8 bases lay in between. The CDR3 runs 14 residues. The CDR3: CASSQDGDTYEQYF. CDR3 DNA: TGCGCCAGCAGCCAAGATGGGGACACCTACGAGCAGTACTTC.

This chain joins TRBV14 and TRBJ1-3; D is perhaps TRBD1 (6 bases). Germline-derived CDR1 and CDR2 are SGHDN and FVKESK. This CDR3 spans 15 amino acids. V dropped 4 bases and J dropped 0 bases, with 10 bases sitting between them. The CDR3 coding sequence is TGTGCCAGCAGCCCGGGGGGCCTCTCTGGAAACACCATATATTTT. Translating it yields CASSPGGLSGNTIYF.

This clonotype was detected once. This chain connects TRBV29-1 to TRBJ2-7, with D maybe TRBD1 (6 bases). The CDR3 is 10 amino acids. The germline gives CDR1 SQVTM, CDR2 ANQGSEA. V lost 8 bases, J lost 7 bases, and 12 bases lay in between. CDR3 residues: CSTAGVEQYF. The CDR3 coding sequence is TGCAGCACCGCAGGGGTAGAGCAGTACTTC.

This chain connects TRBV29-1 to TRBJ1-4; possibly TRBD1 for D (6 bases). The CDR3 is 15 residues long. Looked up from germline, CDR1 is SQVTM and CDR2 is ANQGSEA. V lost 3 bases to trimming and J lost 5 bases, with 16 bases between them. The CDR3 nucleotides are TGCAGCGTTGACCACGGGGGCCCGAGGAATGAAAAACTGTTTTTT. Protein sequence: CSVDHGGPRNEKLFF.

Remarks on this clonotype: This may stem from a read error, because a much larger clone lies one nucleotide away. The chain links TRBV6-2 or TRBV6-3 to TRBJ2-7; a weak D match, TRBD2 (5 bases). This CDR3 is 13 amino acids long. CDR1 is MNHEY, CDR2 SVGEGT, per germline. CDR3 residues: CASSTGGQLEQCF. The CDR3 nucleotides are TGTGCCAGCAGCACGGGCGGGCAACTCGAGCAGTGCTTC.

This clonotype was recorded many times. V and J are TRBV20-1 and TRBJ1-4, with D possibly matching TRBD1 (6 bases). The V and J ends lost 4 bases and 7 bases respectively, with 7 bases between them. This CDR3 comprises 11 residues. CDR1 and CDR2 from the germline V gene are DFQATT and SNEGSKA (reference sequence). CDR3 nucleotide sequence: TGCAGTGCTATAGGGGGTGAAAAACTGTTTTTT. Translation: CSAIGGEKLFF.

This clonotype occurred many times. The chain employs TRBV2 and TRBJ1-5, with unresolved D. Germline CDR1 reads SNHLY; CDR2 reads FYNNEI. CDR3 size: 14 residues. Trimming left V 4 bases short and J 0 bases short, with 7 bases between. This CDR3 reads CASSGEYSNQPQHF. Written as DNA, the CDR3 is TGTGCCAGCAGTGGGGAATATAGCAATCAGCCCCAGCATTTT.

This clonotype was seen only a few times. The V call is TRBV7-2, the J call TRBJ2-5, with D possibly matching TRBD2 (5 bases). Trimming shortened V by 5 bases and J by 10 bases, and 23 bases separated the two germline ends. Germline loops: CDR1 SGHTA, CDR2 FQGNSA. The CDR3 totals 15 residues. CDR3 region: CASSQDVATGEGQYF. The CDR3 DNA reads TGTGCCAGCAGCCAAGATGTGGCTACCGGAGAGGGCCAGTACTTC. The full variable domain, in which reference TRBV7-2 and TRBJ2-5 provide the parts outside the CDR3, is GAGVSQSPSNKVTEKGKDVELRCDPISGHTALYWYRQSLGQGLEFLIYFQGNSAPDKSGLPSDRFSAERTGGSVSTLTIQRTQQEDSAVYLCASSQDVATGEGQYFGPGTRLLVL.

The chain joins TRBV12-3 or TRBV12-4 to TRBJ1-2; TRBD1 agrees at 8 bases. Trimming cost V 1 base and J 4 bases; bases outside gene matches: 5. The CDR3 contains 15 residues. The CDR3 reads CASSLGDRTGYGYTF. In nucleotides, the CDR3 is TGTGCCAGCAGTTTAGGGGACAGGACGGGCTATGGCTACACCTTC.

There are many counts of this clonotype. This chain uses TRBV6-5 with TRBJ2-7, with D unresolved. V was clipped by 5 bases and J by 2 bases, with 13 bases between them. CDR1 MNHEY and CDR2 SVGAGI come from the germline V gene. This CDR3 spans 14 amino acids. The CDR3 region is CASSVNSNPYEQYF. CDR3 nucleotide sequence: TGTGCCAGCAGTGTTAACAGTAACCCCTACGAGCAGTACTTC.

J is TRBJ1-5 and V is TRBV2, with D possibly TRBD1 on 6 matching bases. The CDR3 loop spans 15 amino acids. Germline V gene lookup returns CDR1 SNHLY and CDR2 FYNNEI. The V end lost 7 bases, the J end lost 11 bases, and 24 bases lay between the germline ends. The CDR3 is CASISWGTPGETQHF. The CDR3 nucleotides are TGTGCCAGCATTTCCTGGGGGACACCGGGTGAGACCCAGCATTTT. The whole variable domain, remainder taken from reference TRBV2 and TRBJ1-5, is EPEVTQTPSHQVTQMGQEVILRCVPISNHLYFYWYRQILGQKVEFLVSFYNNEISEKSEIFDDQFSVERPDGSNFTLKIRSTKLEDSAMYFCASISWGTPGETQHFGDGTRLSIL.

This clonotype has more than one count but fewer than ten. V usage is TRBV7-8 and J usage is TRBJ2-1; D may be TRBD2 (6 bases). This CDR3 spans 14 amino acids. The germline V gene encodes CDR1 SGHVS and CDR2 FQNEAQ. V shed 3 bases and J shed 9 bases, with 15 bases lying between them. CDR3 sequence reads: CASSFNRESIEQFF. CDR3 coding DNA: TGTGCCAGCAGCTTTAATCGGGAGAGCATTGAGCAGTTCTTC.

A word on this clonotype: This CDR3 fails to terminate in the conserved phenylalanine or tryptophan, so it likely reflects a read error. The limits of the CDR3 on the DNA are not certain, so only TCRdb's listed CDR3 is given. This sequence joins TRBV19 and TRBJ2-7; TRBD2, the table's D call, was not compared with the DNA. 13 amino acids form the CDR3, both terminal residues included. Germline assignment: CDR1 LNHDA and CDR2 SQIVND (reference sequence). This CDR3 reads CASSRLAGHEQCL.

The V call is TRBV29-1, the J call TRBJ2-1; 7 bases are shared with TRBD2. The CDR3 spans 14 residues. Unmatched junction bases numbered 8, after V lost 7 bases and J lost 2 bases. The germline V gene has CDR1 SQVTM and CDR2 ANQGSEA. CDR3 in amino acids: CSDWRESAYNEQFF. CDR3 coding DNA: TGCAGCGATTGGCGGGAGAGCGCCTACAATGAGCAGTTCTTC.

Concerning this clonotype itself: The CDR3 does not close with the conserved phenylalanine or tryptophan, likely indicating a read error. This rearrangement joins TRBV6-1 to TRBJ1-1; possible D gene TRBD1, 6 bases. This CDR3 is built from 14 residues. The ends were cut back, 3 bases at V and 5 bases at J, with 13 bases in the middle. CDR1 is MNHNS and CDR2 is SASEGT in the germline V gene. Here the CDR3 DNA reads TGTGCCAGCAGTGAGAGTTCGGGACAAACTGAAGCTTTCCTT. This translates into CASSESSGQTEAFL.

V is TRBV29-1 and J is TRBJ1-1; D unclear. Germline loops: CDR1 SQVTM, CDR2 ANQGSEA. The CDR3 extends over 13 amino acids. Trimming cost V 5 bases and J 0 bases, with 10 bases left between them. The CDR3 spells CSVRAVMNTEAFF. CDR3 nucleotide sequence: TGCAGCGTTAGGGCAGTCATGAACACTGAAGCTTTCTTT.

This chain links TRBV29-1 with TRBJ1-3; the D gene is possibly TRBD1 (5 bases). Trimming cost V 4 bases and J 0 bases, with 13 bases left between them. The germline V gene has CDR1 SQVTM and CDR2 ANQGSEA. There are 15 residues in the CDR3. The CDR3 DNA sequence: TGCAGCGTTGTACGGCAGGGAGGCTCTGGAAACACCATATATTTT. Amino acid sequence: CSVVRQGGSGNTIYF.

This clonotype has a count of ten or more. The chain employs TRBV5-1 and TRBJ2-7; D possibly uses TRBD1 or TRBD2 (6 bases each). The CDR3 sequence is 19 residues long. The germline gives CDR1 SGHRS, CDR2 YFSETQ. V shed 4 bases and J shed 6 bases, with 32 bases lying between them. Here the CDR3 reads CASSPRRYRWDSTGGEQYF. CDR3 nucleotide sequence: TGCGCCAGCAGCCCAAGACGTTACCGGTGGGACTCGACAGGTGGCGAGCAGTACTTC.